These T cell receptor beta chains were read from a single sample in a study of siplizumab effects on memory and regulatory T cells. Sequencing used immunoSEQ multiplex PCR; TCRdb keeps in-frame clones, though not all of them. The sample has 90,000 to 120,000 clones, roughly 94% seen once. Sequenced sample: Tregs sorted from blood. These receptors were obtained from a human donor in good health. Each CDR3 is given with its conserved first and last residue. A D gene is named only where the DNA matches it firmly. Expanded clones get a size class; other rows say once, few or many, or leave the size out.

TGTGCCAGCAGTCAACCCGGACTGGGGGACTTTGGAGAGCAGTTCTTC	CASSQPGLGDFGEQFF	many	TRBV28	TRBJ2-1	.
TGCGCCAGCAGCTTGGTACCACCTTCGATAGGAGAGACCCAGTACTTC	CASSLVPPSIGETQYF	.	TRBV5-1	TRBJ2-5	.
TGTGCCAGCAGTGAATTGCCGCACACTGAAGCTTTCTTT	CASSELPHTEAFF	.	TRBV6-1	TRBJ1-1	.
TGTGCCAGCAACATACCTAGGGGGCATGGGAGCAATCAGCCCCAGCATTTT	CASNIPRGHGSNQPQHF	.	TRBV14	TRBJ1-5	TRBD1
TGCAGCGTGTCGATGGGCCTGAAGGCTGACAATGAGCAGTTCTTC	CSVSMGLKADNEQFF	.	TRBV29-1	TRBJ2-1	.
TGTGCCACCAGCAGAGGGACGGGACAAAATCAGCCCCAGCATTTT	CATSRGTGQNQPQHF	.	TRBV15	TRBJ1-5	.
TGTGCCATCAGTGAGCGTCTAGCGGGAGGAGCGCACGAGCAGTACTTC	CAISERLAGGAHEQYF	.	TRBV10-3	TRBJ2-7	TRBD2
TGTGCCAGCACCGAGGGGGGTCTCCTCACAGATACGCAGTATTTT	CASTEGGLLTDTQYF	.	TRBV6-4	TRBJ2-3	.
TGTGCCAGCTCACCAGTAACGGCCTCTGGAAACACCATATATTTT	CASSPVTASGNTIYF	.	TRBV18	TRBJ1-3	.
TGTGCCAGCAGCTTGTATATGGCGGGAGGGTCCACAGATACGCAGTATTTT	CASSLYMAGGSTDTQYF	.	TRBV5-6	TRBJ2-3	TRBD2
TGTGCCAGCAGCTTAGCCCAGGGCGTGGGAGAGCAGTACTTC	CASSLAQGVGEQYF	.	TRBV7-9	TRBJ2-7	.
TGTGCCAGCAGCCCCGCTGGCAGGGAGCTGTTTTTT	CASSPAGRELFF	.	TRBV14	TRBJ2-2	.
TGTGCCAGCCCAGTACAGGGATTGGATGGCTACACCTTC	CASPVQGLDGYTF	.	TRBV6-6	TRBJ1-2	.
TGTGCCAGCAGCGTCACAGGGTACACCGGGGAGCTGTTTTTT	CASSVTGYTGELFF	.	TRBV28	TRBJ2-2	.